These 17 T cell receptor beta chains originate from one sample sequenced in a study of T cells after yellow fever vaccination. MiXCR, applied by TCRdb to the 5' RACE reads, yields one record per CDR3 protein. There are hundreds of thousands of distinct CDR3 sequences in the sample; roughly 3.9% occur only once, and 20% to 25% lies in the top ten. This sample comprised PBMCs, obtained 5 days after the yellow fever booster vaccination. The receptor source for this set is a man aged 18-30 years who received the YFV17D yellow fever vaccine.

This clonotype was seen many times. This chain joins TRBV10-3 and TRBJ2-2; possibly TRBD1 for D (6 bases). Germline V gene data show CDR1 as ENHRY and CDR2 as SYGVKD. CDR3 length: 13 residues. Trimming left V 10 bases short and J 1 base short, with 10 bases between. CDR3 nucleotide sequence: TGTGCCACCCGGACAGAGAACACCGGGGAGCTGTTTTTT. It encodes CATRTENTGELFF.

This clonotype was seen many times. The chain joins TRBV4-1 to TRBJ2-1, with 9 bases aligning to TRBD2. The CDR3 sequence is 16 residues long. Looked up from germline, CDR1 is MGHRA and CDR2 is YSYEKL. The ends lost 5 bases at V and 0 bases at J; junction bases unmatched: 5. CDR3 sequence (DNA): TGCGCCAGCAGCGACAGCGGGAGGAGCTCCTACAATGAGCAGTTCTTC. It is translated as CASSDSGRSSYNEQFF.

This clonotype was counted only a few times. The chain combines TRBV4-3 with TRBJ2-4, with unresolved D. Trimming removed 0 bases at V and 0 bases at J, with 9 bases between. The CDR3 has 16 residues. Germline V CDR1 and CDR2: LGHNA, YSLEER. CDR3 sequence (DNA): TGCGCCAGCAGCCAAGACATGGTGTCAGCCAAAAACATTCAGTACTTC. Encoded protein: CASSQDMVSAKNIQYF.

This clonotype occurred a few times. The rearrangement joins TRBV7-3 to TRBJ1-1; no reliable D call. CDR1 SGHTA and CDR2 FQGTGA come from the germline V gene. The CDR3 extends over 13 amino acids. Trimming stripped 4 bases from V and 5 bases from J, with 11 bases between. The CDR3 protein is CASSSQEGTEAFF. For the CDR3, the DNA is TGTGCCAGCAGCTCCCAAGAGGGTACTGAAGCTTTCTTT.

The V call is TRBV18, the J call TRBJ2-7; 9 nucleotides line up with TRBD1. The CDR3 consists of 14 residues. Losses at the gene ends were 3 bases for V and 3 bases for J; bases not matched to a gene: 3. CDR1 KGHSH and CDR2 LQKENI come from the germline V gene. CDR3 bases: TGTGCCAGCTCACCGGTGGGACAGGGCTACGAGCAGTACTTC. It is translated as CASSPVGQGYEQYF.

This clonotype was picked up a small number of times. CDR3 nucleotide sequence: TGCAGTGCGTTTACTAGCGGGGGGGCCAATGAGCAGTTCTTC. Translating it yields CSAFTSGGANEQFF. The chain combines TRBV20-1 with TRBJ2-1; 13 nucleotides line up with TRBD2. J was trimmed by 6 bases and V by 6 bases; bases with no gene match: 5. CDR1 is DFQATT, CDR2 SNEGSKA, per germline (reference sequence). CDR3 length: 14 amino acids.

This clonotype was picked up a small number of times. This chain uses TRBV4-1 with TRBJ1-3; D is perhaps TRBD1 (6 bases). CDR3 length: 17 residues. V was trimmed by 1 base and J by 4 bases, leaving 17 bases between them. Germline CDR1 reads MGHRA; CDR2 reads YSYEKL. The CDR3 sequence is CASSQVVSGASGNTIYF. The CDR3 nucleotides are TGCGCCAGCAGCCAAGTAGTCTCAGGGGCGTCCGGAAACACCATATATTTT.

V and J are TRBV13 and TRBJ1-2; 7 bases agree with TRBD1. Per the germline V gene, CDR1 is PRHDT and CDR2 is FYEKMQ (reference sequence). This CDR3 is 16 amino acids long. With V trimmed by 4 bases and J by 4 bases, 12 bases remained unmatched. CDR3 sequence reads: CASSSHAAGDSYGYTF. For the CDR3, the DNA is TGTGCCAGCAGCTCCCATGCGGCGGGGGACAGCTATGGCTACACCTTC.

This clonotype came up many times. This chain links TRBV15 with TRBJ2-4; TRBD2 might be the D (5 bases). Germline CDR1 LNHNV, CDR2 YYDKDF (reference sequence). The V gene lost 3 bases and the J gene lost 2 bases, with 11 bases spanning the gap. This CDR3 has 15 residues. CDR3 sequence (DNA): TGTGCCACCAGCAGGGGAGAGGAGCCCAAAAACATTCAGTACTTC. Protein sequence: CATSRGEEPKNIQYF.

Many counts were recorded for this clonotype. The rearrangement uses TRBV5-1 and TRBJ2-7, with 10 positions matching TRBD2. Germline V gene sequence: CDR1 SGHRS, CDR2 YFSETQ. V lost 0 bases, J lost 8 bases, and 5 bases stayed unmatched. The CDR3 spans 14 residues. The CDR3 is CASSLELAGGKQYV. The DNA of the CDR3 is TGCGCCAGCAGCTTGGAATTAGCGGGGGGAAAGCAGTACGTC.

This clonotype was detected many times. The chain carries TRBV4-1 and TRBJ1-2; D is undetermined. V lost 1 base and J 7 bases, leaving 13 bases between the germline ends. The CDR3 has 14 amino acids. Germline V CDR1 and CDR2: MGHRA, YSYEKL. This CDR3 is CASSQVVGVGGYTF. The CDR3 region has the DNA TGCGCCAGCAGCCAAGTAGTCGGGGTTGGTGGCTACACCTTC.

This clonotype occurred a few times. The chain carries TRBV2 and TRBJ1-2; D gene uncertain. V lost 8 bases and J lost 2, with 15 bases in between. The CDR3 totals 14 residues. Germline CDR1 is SNHLY and CDR2 is FYNNEI. The DNA of the CDR3 is TGTGCCAGCCCCGAGGAGGGAGCAAACTATGGCTACACCTTC. This gives the protein CASPEEGANYGYTF.

This clonotype was detected only a few times. In DNA form, the CDR3 reads TGCAGCGCTTACGGACAGGGGAGGAATGAGCAGTTCTTC. This translates into CSAYGQGRNEQFF. The J gene is TRBJ2-1, the V gene TRBV29-1; TRBD1 matches at 9 bases. Germline lookup yields CDR1 SQVTM and CDR2 ANQGSEA. V was pared by 7 bases and J by 7 bases, with 8 bases of the junction left unmatched. This CDR3 is built from 13 residues.

This clonotype appeared a few times. V is TRBV10-2 and J is TRBJ2-3; D unclear. This CDR3 has 13 amino acids. V lost 6 bases and J 0 bases, leaving 7 bases between the germline ends. The V gene's germline CDR1 is WSHSY and CDR2 SAAADI. CDR3: CASREASTDTQYF. Here the CDR3 DNA reads TGCGCCAGCAGGGAAGCTAGCACAGATACGCAGTATTTT.

The chain is built from TRBV7-6 and TRBJ2-1; TRBD2 is a possible D gene (5 bases). Deletions cut 3 bases from V and 3 bases from J, with 12 bases between. Germline CDR1 reads SGHVS; CDR2 reads FNYEAQ. The CDR3 has 15 residues. CDR3 loop: CASSFEASLYNEQFF. CDR3 nucleotide sequence: TGTGCCAGCAGCTTCGAGGCTAGCCTCTACAATGAGCAGTTCTTC.

The sample holds a few counts of this clonotype. The V gene is TRBV28, the J gene TRBJ1-1; D is ambiguous. This CDR3 spans 13 amino acids. Per germline, CDR1 MDHEN and CDR2 SYDVKM. The V gene lost 3 bases and the J gene lost 13 bases, with 18 bases spanning the gap. The CDR3 region has the DNA TGTGCCAGCAGTTTTTTCGGGTTCGCTTATGGTTTCTTT. Its translation: CASSFFGFAYGFF.

V usage is TRBV7-8 and J usage is TRBJ2-1; 12 nucleotides line up with TRBD2. CDR3 length: 14 residues. Germline CDR1 SGHVS, CDR2 FQNEAQ. J lost 8 bases, V lost 5 bases, and 4 bases had no gene match. CDR3 residues: CASSQTSGGYEQFF. CDR3 coding DNA: TGTGCCAGCAGCCAGACTAGCGGGGGCTATGAGCAGTTCTTC. Full variable domain (remainder filled in from reference TRBV7-8 and TRBJ2-1): GAGVSQSPRYKVAKRGQDVALRCDPISGHVSLFWYQQALGQGPEFLTYFQNEAQLDKSGLPSDRFFAERPEGSVSTLKIQRTQQEDSAVYLCASSQTSGGYEQFFGPGTRLTVL.